This T cell receptor beta chain comes out of a study of cytomegalovirus exposure and HLA in healthy donors. PCR involved 60 Vbeta and 13 Jbeta primers. Data came from immunoSEQ multiplex PCR; TCRdb stores just in-frame clones and leaves some out. The table has roughly 110,000 clones, around three quarters seen once. Germline V gene data show CDR1 as SGHTA and CDR2 as FQGNSA. This CDR3 has 14 residues. V gave up 4 bases and J gave up 7 bases; unmatched junction bases: 8. This receptor was identified in a woman aged 45 to 65 in good health and CMV-seropositive. The chain recombines TRBV7-2 with TRBJ1-2; 8 bases fit TRBD1. Sequenced material: PBMCs. Written as DNA, the CDR3 is TGTGCCAGCAGCTCTAGAGGGACAGGTGGTGGCTACACCTTC. Translated: CASSSRGTGGGYTF.